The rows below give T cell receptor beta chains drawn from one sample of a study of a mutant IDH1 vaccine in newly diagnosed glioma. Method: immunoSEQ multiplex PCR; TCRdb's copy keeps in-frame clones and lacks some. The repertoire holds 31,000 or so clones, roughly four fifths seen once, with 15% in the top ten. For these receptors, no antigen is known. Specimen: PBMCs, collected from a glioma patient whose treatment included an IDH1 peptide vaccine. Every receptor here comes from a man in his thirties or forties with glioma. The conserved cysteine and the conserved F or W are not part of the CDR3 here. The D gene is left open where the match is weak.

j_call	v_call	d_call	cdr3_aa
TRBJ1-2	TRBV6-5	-	ASSPRGNYGYT
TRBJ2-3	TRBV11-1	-	ASRETTDTQY
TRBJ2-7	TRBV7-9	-	ASTITGRQGDYGEQY
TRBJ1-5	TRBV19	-	ASSMEQGGGQPQH
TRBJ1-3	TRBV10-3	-	AISNYLGNTIY
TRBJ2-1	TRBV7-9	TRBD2	ASSQTSGRAYNEQF
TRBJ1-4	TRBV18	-	ASSPPMRQVINEKLF
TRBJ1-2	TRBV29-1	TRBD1	SVADREGWGYT
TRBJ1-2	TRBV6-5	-	ASSYSRSPPSGYT
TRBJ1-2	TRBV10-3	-	AIRPPDGDNYGYT
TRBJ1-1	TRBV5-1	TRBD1	ASSLGGILNTEAF
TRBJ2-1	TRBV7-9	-	ASSLMGFQAGRVEQF